This TCR beta chain came from a study of OX40 agonist ivuxolimab in advanced cancers. Findings and caveats of the study: Expanded clones were, on average, more numerous among CD8+ T cells than CD4+.

Clones were sequenced by immunoSEQ multiplex PCR, and TCRdb holds only the in-frame ones, with some missing. The table shows 75,000 to 100,000 clones, with around 90% occurring only once. To note about this clone: The antigen remains undetermined.

V trimming: 7 bases; J trimming: 3 bases; junction bases outside the gene matches: 5. This CDR3 contains 13 residues. The V gene's germline CDR1 is MNHNY and CDR2 SVGAGI (reference sequence). The chain employs TRBV6-6 and TRBJ2-7, with 8 bases identical to TRBD1. Sequences were derived from CD4+ or CD8+ T cells sorted from blood, sampled in a trial of the OX40 agonist ivuxolimab. The clonotype was recovered from an adult with an advanced solid tumor such as melanoma, head and neck, liver or kidney cancer. CDR3 DNA sequence: TGTGCCAGCACTGCAGGGGGCCTCTACGAGCAGTACTTC. Its protein product is CASTAGGLYEQYF.